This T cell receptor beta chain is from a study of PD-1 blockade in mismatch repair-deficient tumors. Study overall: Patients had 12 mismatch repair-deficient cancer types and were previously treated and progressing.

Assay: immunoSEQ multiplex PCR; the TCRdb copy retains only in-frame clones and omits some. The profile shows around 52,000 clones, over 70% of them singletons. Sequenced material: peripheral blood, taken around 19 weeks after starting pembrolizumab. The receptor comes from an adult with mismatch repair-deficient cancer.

The chain's CDR3 is CASSQLTGGGYTF. The CDR3 DNA reads TGCGCCAGCAGCCAATTGACAGGGGGTGGCTACACCTTC. This chain links TRBV4-1 with TRBJ1-2; 9 bases map to TRBD1. CDR3 length: 13 residues. Germline lookup yields CDR1 MGHRA and CDR2 YSYEKL. J lost 7 bases, V lost 2 bases, and 2 bases had no gene match.